The clone carrying this T cell receptor beta chain was counted many times. What it binds is not known. TCRdb re-derived calls from the 5' RACE reads in MiXCR, one entry per CDR3 protein. The table includes 14,000 or so distinct CDR3 sequences, roughly 4.7% detected once. Time point given: sample taken at primary tumor resection. There were some 70 donors, all of them untreated patients with early-stage non-small cell lung cancer. Unsorted whole RNA from tumor, nontumor lung or frozen PBMC underwent sequencing. V was cut by 5 bases and J by 6 bases, with 13 bases left in between. This CDR3 has 14 amino acids. CDR1 is SGHTA, CDR2 FQGNSA, per germline. This sample was included in a study of spatial heterogeneity in lung cancer. Study-level information: More beta-chain than alpha-chain sequences were consistently detected. Whole-study findings and limits: Tumor mutation count correlated with how many alpha and beta TCRs expanded intratumorally.

This chain links TRBV7-2 with TRBJ1-4; D is possibly TRBD1 (6 bases). The origin of this receptor is a female donor with early-stage non-small cell lung cancer. The sequenced sample was lung tumor tissue, obtained at surgery. DNA for the CDR3: TGTGCCAGCAGCACAGGGTTCGGCGATGAAAAACTGTTTTTT. Amino acids: CASSTGFGDEKLFF. The full variable domain, its missing parts supplied by reference TRBV7-2 and TRBJ1-4, is GAGVSQSPSNKVTEKGKDVELRCDPISGHTALYWYRQSLGQGLEFLIYFQGNSAPDKSGLPSDRFSAERTGGSVSTLTIQRTQQEDSAVYLCASSTGFGDEKLFFGSGTQLSVL.